This is a list of T cell receptor beta chains from one sample in a study of blood T cell repertoires in COVID-19. Clones were read by immunoSEQ multiplex PCR, and TCRdb kept only the in-frame ones, dropping some. There are roughly 87,000 clones in the sample; approximately 71% occur only once, and 4% to 5.5% lies in the top ten. The sample consisted of peripheral blood. Receptors were obtained from a woman aged 50 to 65 with acute or convalescent COVID-19. CDR3s include the opening cysteine and the closing phenylalanine or tryptophan. A D gene is named only where the DNA matches it firmly. Clone size is given for some rows only: seen once, a few or many times, or a class if the clone is expanded.

>TRBJ2-4|.|TRBV3-1/TRBV3-2|.
TGTGCCAGCAGCCACGGGGGAGACCGGCTGTACTTC
CASSHGGDRLYF
>TRBJ2-5|.|TRBV2|.
TGTGCCAGCAGTGCAGGGAAAGGAGCCCAGTACTTC
CASSAGKGAQYF
>TRBJ1-2|.|TRBV7-9|.
TGTGCCAGCAGCTCCGGACACCTACGTAACTATGGCTACACCTTC
CASSSGHLRNYGYTF
>TRBJ1-2|.|TRBV7-2|.
TGTGCCAGCAGCCACCCATCAGGGGCGGGTGGCTACACCTTC
CASSHPSGAGGYTF
>TRBJ1-1|.|TRBV20-1|.
TGCAGTGCACGGGACACTGAAGCTTTCTTT
CSARDTEAFF
>TRBJ2-7|TRBD2|TRBV3-1/TRBV3-2|few
TGTGCCAGCAGCCAGTCTAGCGGGGGATACGAGCAGTACTTC
CASSQSSGGYEQYF
>TRBJ2-7|TRBD2|TRBV7-8|.
TGTGCCAGCAGCTTAGGCTTGGCGGGGGACTCCTACGAGCAGTACTTC
CASSLGLAGDSYEQYF
>TRBJ2-2|.|TRBV5-1|.
TGCGCCAGCAGATTGGCAGGGTTGAACACCGGGGAGCTGTTTTTT
CASRLAGLNTGELFF
>TRBJ2-5|TRBD1|TRBV19|.
TGTGCCAGTAGCCAGGGGGCAAAGGAGACCCAGTACTTC
CASSQGAKETQYF
>TRBJ2-4|TRBD1|TRBV5-1|once
TGCGCCAGCAGCTGGGGACAGGGGGCTTCCAAAAACATTCAGTACTTC
CASSWGQGASKNIQYF
>TRBJ2-5|.|TRBV6-5|.
TGTGCCAGCAGTTCTTACTTCACCAAAGAGACCCAGTACTTC
CASSSYFTKETQYF
>TRBJ2-2|.|TRBV5-5|.
TGTGCCAGCAGCTTGCGGCCCCCGGAGACCGGGGAGCTGTTTTTT
CASSLRPPETGELFF
>TRBJ2-7|TRBD1|TRBV5-6|.
TGTGCCAGCAGCCTTACCAGGGACAGGGGAGGCCACGAGCAGTACTTC
CASSLTRDRGGHEQYF
>TRBJ1-2|.|TRBV7-2|.
TGTGCCAGCAGCTGGGGCAGAACTCGAGCTGGCTACACCTTC
CASSWGRTRAGYTF
>TRBJ2-1|TRBD2|TRBV5-1|.
TGCGCCAGCAGCTTGGGACTAGCGGGACCAGGGAATGAGCAGTTCTTC
CASSLGLAGPGNEQFF
>TRBJ1-4|.|TRBV6-5|once
TGTGCCAGCAGGGACAGCCTTTCGGAAAAACTGTTTTTT
CASRDSLSEKLFF
>TRBJ1-2|.|TRBV19|.
TGTGCCAGTAGTGTCCGTATGAACTATGGCTACACCTTC
CASSVRMNYGYTF
>TRBJ2-7|TRBD1|TRBV27|once
TGTGCCAGCAGCCAGGGGGTCCTAAGCTCCTACGAGCAGTACTTC
CASSQGVLSSYEQYF
>TRBJ2-5|.|TRBV7-6|.
TGTGCCAGCAGCTTAGGACAGACAGGCCTCCACTCGACCCAGTACTTC
CASSLGQTGLHSTQYF
>TRBJ1-1|TRBD1|TRBV5-1|.
TGCGCCAGCAGCTTAGGGACAGGGGGCAATGCTGAAGCTTTCTTT
CASSLGTGGNAEAFF
>TRBJ1-2|TRBD1|TRBV5-1|once
TGCGCCAGCAGCGGAGGGACAGGGAACTATGGCTACACCTTC
CASSGGTGNYGYTF
>TRBJ2-3|.|TRBV7-3|.
TGTGCCAGCAGCTTAACCGGGACAGATACGCAGTATTTT
CASSLTGTDTQYF
>TRBJ2-1|TRBD1|TRBV24-1|.
TGTGCCACCAGTGGGCACCGGGACAGGGCACCTAATGAGCAGTTCTTC
CATSGHRDRAPNEQFF
>TRBJ1-1|.|TRBV6-5|.
TGTGCCAGCAGTTTCAGGACAGTTGGGAACACTGAAGCTTTCTTT
CASSFRTVGNTEAFF
>TRBJ2-5|TRBD2|TRBV5-6|.
TGTGCCAGCAGCCTCCCACCAGCGGGGGGTAGGGAGACCCAGTACTTC
CASSLPPAGGRETQYF
>TRBJ1-2|.|TRBV28|few
TGTGCCAGCAGTTCGTCCTACCTCTATGGCTACACCTTC
CASSSSYLYGYTF
>TRBJ2-5|TRBD2|TRBV15|few
TGTGCCACCAGCACCCGGGGGGGCGGAGAGACCCAGTACTTC
CATSTRGGGETQYF
>TRBJ1-6|.|TRBV6-5|.
TGTGCCAGCAGCGTTATTTTTCCGAGGTCACCCCTCCACTTT
CASSVIFPRSPLHF
>TRBJ1-1|.|TRBV27|.
TGTGCCAGCAGGCCTCGGTCTGGCCTAGGGAACACTGAAGCTTTCTTT
CASRPRSGLGNTEAFF
>TRBJ2-4|.|TRBV28|.
TGTGCCAGCAGTTTAACCCCCTCCGGGAGTGACATTCAGTACTTC
CASSLTPSGSDIQYF
>TRBJ1-1|.|TRBV19|.
TGTGCCAGTCGGAGGGAGGGCACTACTCCTACCGAAGCTTTCTTT
CASRREGTTPTEAFF
>TRBJ2-5|.|TRBV14|.
TGTGCCAGCAGCCAACCCGGACAGCAAGAGACCCAGTACTTC
CASSQPGQQETQYF
>TRBJ2-2|TRBD1|TRBV11-3|.
TGTGCCAGCAGCGCGAGGACAGGGGCTTTGACCGGGGAGCTGTTTTTT
CASSARTGALTGELFF
>TRBJ2-1|TRBD2|TRBV5-1|.
TGCGCCAGCAGCTTGGCCCCACTAGCGGGGACCTACAATGAGCAGTTCTTC
CASSLAPLAGTYNEQFF
>TRBJ2-7|.|TRBV10-2|few
TGCGCCAGCAGCCAAAGGGACATTTCCTACGAGCAGTACTTC
CASSQRDISYEQYF
>TRBJ1-2|.|TRBV7-2|few
TGTGCCAGCAGCACGGACTTTTCTCGGTGGGCTAACTTC
CASSTDFSRWANF
>TRBJ1-2|.|TRBV27|.
TGTGCCAGCAGTTTAGGCCTGGGGAGCTATGGCTACACCTTC
CASSLGLGSYGYTF
>TRBJ1-1|.|TRBV28|once
TGTGCCAGCGCCCTTGATCAGGTGAACACTGAAGCTTTCTTT
CASALDQVNTEAFF
>TRBJ1-1|.|TRBV7-2|.
TGTGCCAGCAGCGAACGAACCGGACAGTACTTGAGAGCTTTCTTT
CASSERTGQYLRAFF
>TRBJ2-3|.|TRBV2|.
TGTGCCAGCAGTGAAGGGCTTGGGGCAGTCGGCACAGATACGCAGTATTTT
CASSEGLGAVGTDTQYF
>TRBJ2-7|TRBD1|TRBV5-1|once
TGCGCCAGCAGCCCTATGCCCGGACAGGGGTACGAGCAGTACTTC
CASSPMPGQGYEQYF
>TRBJ2-1|.|TRBV19|.
TGTGCCAGTAGTATAGACCCGGGTAGCTCCTACAATGAGCAGTTCTTC
CASSIDPGSSYNEQFF
>TRBJ1-5|.|TRBV27|.
TGTGCCAGCAAAGGGTTAGGGGTCCTCGGATATCAGCCCCAGCATTTT
CASKGLGVLGYQPQHF
>TRBJ2-7|.|TRBV10-3|.
TGTGCCATCAGTGAGTCGACTGGCGGACAGTCCTACGAGCAGTACTTC
CAISESTGGQSYEQYF
>TRBJ2-1|TRBD2|TRBV5-8|.
TGTGCCAGCAGCCCTAGCGGGGACACCTACAATGAGCAGTTCTTC
CASSPSGDTYNEQFF
>TRBJ2-1|TRBD2|TRBV2|.
TGTGCCAGCAGGCGGGGTAGCGGGGGGACCAATGAGCAGTTCTTC
CASRRGSGGTNEQFF
>TRBJ2-1|TRBD1|TRBV15|.
TGTGCCACCAGCAGAGACGGACAGGGGGTTTTGAATGAGCAGTTCTTC
CATSRDGQGVLNEQFF
>TRBJ1-6|.|TRBV2|.
TGTGCCAGCAGTGCAGGGGCTTATAATTCACCCCTCCACTTT
CASSAGAYNSPLHF
>TRBJ1-2|TRBD1|TRBV14|.
TGTGCCAGCAGCCGGACAGGGGGGAAACATGGCTACACCTTC
CASSRTGGKHGYTF
>TRBJ1-4|TRBD1|TRBV30|.
TGTGCCTGGAGTACGACGGACAGGGGAAAACTGTTTTTT
CAWSTTDRGKLFF
>TRBJ2-5|.|TRBV18|.
TGTGCCAGCTCACCACTAGGGAGCAGTTCTGTGGCCCAGTACTTC
CASSPLGSSSVAQYF
>TRBJ2-1|TRBD1|TRBV18|.
TGTGCCAGCTCCGTACTGGGACAGGGACACTCCTACAATGAGCAGTTCTTC
CASSVLGQGHSYNEQFF
>TRBJ2-1|.|TRBV7-2|.
TGTGCCAGCAGCTTAGAAGCAAGCTCCTACAATGAGCAGTTCTTC
CASSLEASSYNEQFF
>TRBJ1-5|TRBD1|TRBV6-5|.
TGTGCCAGCAGACCTGGGGACAGGGGGCATCAGCCCCAGCATTTT
CASRPGDRGHQPQHF
>TRBJ2-3|TRBD2|TRBV3-1/TRBV3-2|.
TGTGCCAGCAGCCAACCCACTAGCGGGGGTGCGGGAGATACGCAGTATTTT
CASSQPTSGGAGDTQYF
>TRBJ1-3|.|TRBV3-1/TRBV3-2|few
TGTGCCAGCAGCTTGGGAGAGTTCTCTGGAAACACCATATATTTT
CASSLGEFSGNTIYF
>TRBJ1-4|.|TRBV4-3|.
TGCGCCAGCAGCCAAGATACCGGTTCGGGTGAAAAACTGTTTTTT
CASSQDTGSGEKLFF
>TRBJ2-5|TRBD1|TRBV6-5|.
TGTGCCAGCAGTTCGGGACAGCAAGAGACCCAGTACTTC
CASSSGQQETQYF
>TRBJ1-6|.|TRBV27|.
TGTGCCAGCAGTTTCGTCAGGGGTAATTCACCCCTCCACTTT
CASSFVRGNSPLHF
>TRBJ2-2|.|TRBV7-2|.
TGTGCCAGCAGCTCTTTCCTTCCCACCGGGGAGCTGTTTTTT
CASSSFLPTGELFF